A single sample gave rise to the 21 T cell receptor beta chains below, sequenced in a study of cytomegalovirus exposure and HLA in healthy donors. 13 Jbeta primers and 60 Vbeta primers were used for the PCR. Clones were read by immunoSEQ multiplex PCR, and TCRdb kept only the in-frame ones, dropping some. The sample shows 250,000 to 350,000 clones, 86% of them seen only once. The sequenced sample consisted of PBMCs. The receptors originated from a man aged 35 to 55 in good health and CMV-seropositive.

The chain couples TRBV4-3 to TRBJ2-7; 11 bases align to TRBD2. J gave up 0 bases and V 4 bases, and 2 bases lay outside the gene matches. CDR3 length: 15 residues. The germline CDR1 and CDR2 sequences are LGHNA and YSLEER. The CDR3 nucleotides read TGCGCCAGCAGCCCAGGACTAGCGGGCTCCTACGAGCAGTACTTC. Encoded protein: CASSPGLAGSYEQYF.

The table lists this clone with a few counts. The rearrangement uses TRBV29-1 and TRBJ2-2, with D uncertain. Germline CDR1 is SQVTM and CDR2 is ANQGSEA. The CDR3 covers 16 residues. V was clipped by 5 bases and J by 4 bases, with 20 bases between them. The CDR3 coding sequence is TGCAGCGTTCCCATCGGCCCAGGCGTATCCACCGGGGAGCTGTTTTTT. This codes for CSVPIGPGVSTGELFF.

This clone is a singleton in its sample. The rearrangement uses TRBV7-3 and TRBJ2-1, with D possibly TRBD2 on 5 matching bases. The length of the CDR3 is 12 residues. Per the germline V gene, CDR1 is SGHTA and CDR2 is FQGTGA. Trimming pared 0 bases from V and 9 bases from J, leaving 6 bases between. The CDR3 sequence is CASSLTEGEQFF. The CDR3 DNA follows: TGTGCCAGCAGCTTAACTGAGGGTGAGCAGTTCTTC.

The V call is TRBV28, the J call TRBJ2-6, with a possible D match to TRBD2 (5 bases). Trimming removed 7 bases at V and 2 bases at J, with 9 bases between. The CDR3 runs 14 residues. Germline CDR1 and CDR2: MDHEN and SYDVKM. The chain's CDR3 is CASKYGTGANVLTF. CDR3 in DNA: TGTGCCAGCAAGTACGGGACTGGGGCCAACGTCCTGACTTTC. Based on the CDR3 plus reference TRBV28 and TRBJ2-6, the full variable domain is DVKVTQSSRYLVKRTGEKVFLECVQDMDHENMFWYRQDPGLGLRLIYFSYDVKMKEKGDIPEGYSVSREKKERFSLILESASTNQTSMYLCASKYGTGANVLTFGAGSRLTVL.

DNA of the CDR3: TGTGCCAGCAGCTTAGGTCGGGGTGTAACTGCATTGACCTACGAGCAGTACTTC. Its protein product is CASSLGRGVTALTYEQYF. The V call is TRBV13, the J call TRBJ2-7, with D perhaps TRBD2 (5 bases). CDR3 length: 18 residues. Germline loops: CDR1 PRHDT, CDR2 FYEKMQ (reference sequence). V lost 0 bases and J lost 2, with 20 bases in between. Full variable domain (outside the CDR3, taken from reference TRBV13 and TRBJ2-7): AAGVIQSPRHLIKEKRETATLKCYPIPRHDTVYWYQQGPGQDPQFLISFYEKMQSDKGSIPDRFSAQQFSDYHSELNMSSLELGDSALYFCASSLGRGVTALTYEQYFGPGTRLTVT.

This clone turned up a few times. J is TRBJ2-5 and V is TRBV4-1, with D possibly TRBD2 on 6 matching bases. Gene TRBJ2-7 matches the end of the DNA better, so the J call may be wrong. Germline lookup yields CDR1 MGHRA and CDR2 YSYEKL. The CDR3 totals 14 residues. The CDR3 loop reads CASSFRDGSYEQYF. CDR3 bases: TGCGCCAGCAGCTTCCGGGACGGGAGCTACGAGCAGTACTTC.

The gene calls are TRBV29-1 and TRBJ2-3; maybe TRBD2 (6 bases). The CDR3 length is 15 residues. Germline assignment: CDR1 SQVTM and CDR2 ANQGSEA. With 8 bases removed from V and 1 base from J, the gap between germline ends came to 19 bases. CDR3 loop: CSSWLGGGGTDTQYF. CDR3 bases: TGCAGCTCCTGGTTGGGCGGAGGGGGCACAGATACGCAGTATTTT.

This chain joins TRBV7-8 and TRBJ1-2; D perhaps matches TRBD1 (5 bases). The V gene's germline CDR1 is SGHVS and CDR2 FQNEAQ. This CDR3 has 12 residues. V was trimmed by 2 bases and J by 5 bases, leaving 6 bases between them. The CDR3 is CASSLQGYGYTF. The CDR3 region has the DNA TGTGCCAGCAGCTTACAGGGTTATGGCTACACCTTC.

The J gene is TRBJ2-3, the V gene TRBV2; TRBD2 agrees at 10 bases. Germline loops: CDR1 SNHLY, CDR2 FYNNEI. Losses at the gene ends were 4 bases for V and 5 bases for J; bases not matched to a gene: 3. CDR3 length equals 14 residues. The CDR3 DNA is TGTGCCAGCAGTGGCCTAGCGGGAGTAGATACGCAGTATTTT. Translation: CASSGLAGVDTQYF.

J is TRBJ1-3 and V is TRBV27, with 8 bases identical to TRBD1. The V gene end was trimmed by 6 bases and the J gene end by 2 bases; junction bases not matched to a gene: 3. The germline V gene encodes CDR1 MNHEY and CDR2 SMNVEV (reference sequence). The CDR3 sequence is 14 residues long. The CDR3 DNA sequence: TGTGCCAGCAGCGACAGGGGAACTGGAAACACCATATATTTT. Protein sequence: CASSDRGTGNTIYF.

This clone came up once. The J gene is TRBJ2-7, the V gene TRBV28; 11 nucleotides align to TRBD2. V lost 6 bases and J lost 4; bases outside the gene matches: 5. Germline CDR1 is MDHEN and CDR2 is SYDVKM. CDR3 size: 14 residues. The CDR3 region is CASRPGLAVYEQYF. Here the CDR3 DNA reads TGTGCCAGCAGGCCGGGACTAGCGGTTTACGAGCAGTACTTC.

The chain links TRBV6-5 to TRBJ1-2; 7 nucleotides agree with TRBD1. This CDR3 is 15 amino acids long. With 0 bases clipped from V and 8 bases from J, the junction kept 9 bases outside the gene matches. Germline-derived CDR1 and CDR2 are MNHEY and SVGAGI. The CDR3, as DNA: TGTGCCAGCAGTTACTCCCAGGGACAGTTTAAAGGCTACACCTTC. This codes for CASSYSQGQFKGYTF.

The chain recombines TRBV19 with TRBJ2-3; maybe TRBD1 (7 bases). Germline-derived CDR1 and CDR2 are LNHDA and SQIVND (reference sequence). V was clipped by 5 bases and J by 0 bases, with 15 bases between them. This CDR3 has 16 residues. This CDR3 reads CASSPLTGTSTDTQYF. The CDR3 nucleotides read TGTGCCAGTAGTCCCTTGACAGGGACTAGCACAGATACGCAGTATTTT. The complete variable domain, with remaining parts taken from reference TRBV19 and TRBJ2-3, reads DGGITQSPKYLFRKEGQNVTLSCEQNLNHDAMYWYRQDPGQGLRLIYYSQIVNDFQKGDIAEGYSVSREKKESFPLTVTSAQKNPTAFYLCASSPLTGTSTDTQYFGPGTRLTVL.

This rearrangement joins TRBV5-4 to TRBJ2-7; TRBD1 matches 11 bases. CDR3 length equals 14 residues. The ends lost 5 bases at V and 3 bases at J; junction bases unmatched: 4. Germline V lookup: CDR1 SGHNT, CDR2 YYREEE (reference sequence). CDR3 sequence reads: CASRDGTGGYEQYF. CDR3 coding DNA: TGTGCCAGCAGAGACGGGACAGGGGGCTACGAGCAGTACTTC.

This sequence joins TRBV2 and TRBJ2-5, with D perhaps matching TRBD2 (7 bases). The CDR3 length is 15 residues. The ends were cut back, 3 bases at V and 1 base at J, with 12 bases in the middle. Germline values: CDR1 SNHLY, CDR2 FYNNEI. As DNA, the CDR3 is TGTGCCAGCAGTGACCGGGGGGCTACCCAAGAGACCCAGTACTTC. It yields the protein CASSDRGATQETQYF.

The chain recombines TRBV7-9 with TRBJ2-2, with 11 bases fitting TRBD2. V lost 5 bases to trimming and J lost 6 bases; unmatched junction nucleotides: 5. The germline V gene encodes CDR1 SEHNR and CDR2 FQNEAQ (reference sequence). The CDR3 is made up of 15 amino acids. DNA of the CDR3: TGTGCCAGCAGCCAGACTAGCGGGGAACCCGGGGAGCTGTTTTTT. Its translation: CASSQTSGEPGELFF.

The V call is TRBV6-1, the J call TRBJ1-5, with D possibly matching TRBD1 (5 bases). The CDR3 spans 14 residues. The V gene lost 3 bases and the J gene lost 5 bases, with 11 bases spanning the gap. Germline values: CDR1 MNHNS, CDR2 SASEGT. CDR3 loop: CASSEIVRDQPQHF. The CDR3 DNA sequence: TGTGCCAGCAGTGAGATCGTCAGGGATCAGCCCCAGCATTTT.

The gene calls are TRBV7-8 and TRBJ2-2; 8 bases map to TRBD2. The germline CDR1 and CDR2 sequences are SGHVS and FQNEAQ. With 2 bases clipped from V and 5 bases from J, the junction kept 1 base outside the gene matches. This CDR3 has 14 amino acids. The CDR3 protein is CASSLTSGTGELFF. CDR3 nucleotides: TGTGCCAGCAGCTTAACTAGCGGTACCGGGGAGCTGTTTTTT.

The chain uses TRBV9 and TRBJ2-2; possibly TRBD2 for D (5 bases). This CDR3 region has 16 residues. Trimming removed 2 bases at V and 1 base at J, with 12 bases between. Germline V CDR1 and CDR2: SGDLS, YYNGEE. The CDR3 DNA is TGTGCCAGCAGCGTTCCCGCCAGCGGGAACACCGGGGAGCTGTTTTTT. Amino acid sequence: CASSVPASGNTGELFF.

The genes are TRBV9 and TRBJ1-4, with 10 bases fitting TRBD1. The CDR3 consists of 15 residues. Germline CDR1 is SGDLS and CDR2 is YYNGEE. The trim removed 4 bases at V and 7 bases at J, leaving 7 bases unmatched. The CDR3 reads CASSQRQGAAEKLFF. In DNA, the CDR3 is TGTGCCAGCAGCCAGAGACAGGGGGCCGCTGAAAAACTGTTTTTT. The full variable domain, completed using reference TRBV9 and TRBJ1-4, is DSGVTQTPKHLITATGQRVTLRCSPRSGDLSVYWYQQSLDQGLQFLIQYYNGEERAKGNILERFSAQQFPDLHSELNLSSLELGDSALYFCASSQRQGAAEKLFFGSGTQLSVL.

The gene calls are TRBV5-1 and TRBJ2-1; 11 bases match TRBD2. With 0 bases clipped from V and 6 bases from J, the junction kept 8 bases outside the gene matches. The CDR3 extends over 17 amino acids. Germline CDR1 and CDR2: SGHRS and YFSETQ. In nucleotides, the CDR3 is TGCGCCAGCAGCTTGGAGTCTAGCGGGAGGATCGGCAATGAGCAGTTCTTC. As protein: CASSLESSGRIGNEQFF.